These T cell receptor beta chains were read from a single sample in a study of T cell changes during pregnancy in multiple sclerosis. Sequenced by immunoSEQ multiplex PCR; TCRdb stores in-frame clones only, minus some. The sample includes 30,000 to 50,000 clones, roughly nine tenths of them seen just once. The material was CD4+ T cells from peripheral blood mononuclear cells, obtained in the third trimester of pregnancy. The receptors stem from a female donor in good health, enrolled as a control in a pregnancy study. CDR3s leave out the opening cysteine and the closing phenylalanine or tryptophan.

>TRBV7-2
ASSLAGGASYEQY
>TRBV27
ASTPVVGGADLNYGYT
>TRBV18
ASSSSLEDTQY
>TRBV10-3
AISESGAKNQPQH
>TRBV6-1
ASSETTGDAYGYT
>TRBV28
ASRPSGTRGEQF
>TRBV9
ASSLASQETQY
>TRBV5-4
ASSLSPGVRYEQF
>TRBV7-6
ASSLQGGYGYT
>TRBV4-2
ASSQAPGNEQF
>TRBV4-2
ASSQVLTGEHEQY
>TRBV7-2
ASSLSGGVRLRRYEQY
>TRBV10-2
ASSIRDSRDKQY
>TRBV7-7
ASSAGDGELF
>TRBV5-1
ASSLRGQETQY
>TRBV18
ASSPATVLGDTQY
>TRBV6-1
ASTVGRGWGYT
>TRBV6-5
ASSYSKTGAGEKLF
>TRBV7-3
ASSLIPRLAGGTDTQY
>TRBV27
ASSGNRLAGGYEQY
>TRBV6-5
ASRPGGSTSYEQY
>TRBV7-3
ASSLGLITGELF
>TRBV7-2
ASSPAGGPSFLGYT
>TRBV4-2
ASSSQFSSGTGELF
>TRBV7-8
ASSQMGGVETQY
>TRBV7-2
ASSLVAGGPGDTQY
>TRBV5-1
ASSLAGQGPDQPQH
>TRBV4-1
ASSQGPTGDQETQY
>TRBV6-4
ASSAQGGTEAF
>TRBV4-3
ASSQMGLAFNEQF
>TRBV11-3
ASSFAGEETQY
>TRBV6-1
ASSGELGAEQF
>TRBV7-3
ASSLTGGNTEAF
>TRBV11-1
ASSQREGSYEQY
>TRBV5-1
ASSLGQGREQY